These 11 T cell receptor beta chains share one sample of origin, sequenced in a study of human T cells and chemical hapten exposure. As to time point: pre-sensitization, week 0. The treatment denotes: therapeutic diphenylcyclopropenone sensitization with weekly scalp DPC. TCRdb passed the RACE reads through MiXCR, listing each CDR3 protein once. The table shows a few hundred thousand distinct CDR3 sequences, with about 5% occurring only once. Sample: whole blood, taken in connection with sensitization to the hapten diphenylcyclopropenone (DPC). These receptors all stem from a woman younger than 30 with alopecia areata. Some clones in this sample may be carry-over from other donors' samples.

This clonotype was recorded at least ten times. This CDR3 is CASSRATVPGELFF. DNA for the CDR3: TGCGCCAGCAGTCGCGCCACGGTCCCCGGGGAGCTGTTTTTT. V gene TRBV5-1 combines with J gene TRBJ2-2; D is unresolved. Trimming stripped 5 bases from V and 6 bases from J, with 14 bases between. The germline V gene has CDR1 SGHRS and CDR2 YFSETQ. CDR3 length equals 14 residues.

The V and J genes are TRBV10-3 and TRBJ2-1, with TRBD2 matching 13 bases. The junction had 5 bases not matched to a gene; V was cut back by 2 bases and J by 10 bases. The CDR3 totals 15 residues. In germline, CDR1 is ENHRY, CDR2 SYGVKD. The CDR3 bases are TGTGCCATCAGTGAGCCGGGACTAGCGGGGAACGAGCAGTTCTTC. It encodes CAISEPGLAGNEQFF.

Ten or more counts support this clonotype. This chain connects TRBV27 to TRBJ1-1, with a possible D match to TRBD1 (5 bases). The germline CDR1 and CDR2 sequences are MNHEY and SMNVEV (reference sequence). This CDR3 has 13 amino acids. V was shortened by 7 bases and J by 3 bases, with 12 bases between the two germline ends. This CDR3 reads CASMLGQHTEAFF. For the CDR3, the DNA is TGTGCCAGCATGCTGGGGCAGCACACTGAAGCTTTCTTT.

The rearrangement joins TRBV27 to TRBJ1-2; D is possibly TRBD1 (5 bases). Trimming removed 2 bases at V and 8 bases at J, with 9 bases between. Germline V lookup: CDR1 MNHEY, CDR2 SMNVEV (reference sequence). The CDR3 sequence is 12 residues long. The CDR3 here is CASSLKGHGYTF. For the CDR3, the DNA is TGTGCCAGCAGTTTAAAGGGGCACGGCTACACCTTC.

In regard to this clonotype: Given a much more abundant clone one base away, this may be a read error. The chain employs TRBV6-5 and TRBJ1-1; no firm D call. The CDR3 is 13 amino acids. CDR1 and CDR2 (germline): MNHEY, SVGAGI. V lost 2 bases to trimming and J lost 1 base, with 5 bases between them. Here the CDR3 reads CASSYKANTEAFF. The CDR3, as DNA: TGTGCCAGCAGTTACAAGGCGAACACTGAAGCTTTCTTT.

This clonotype was seen ten or more times. CDR3 residues: CSAPDRDSGNTIYF. CDR3 bases: TGCAGTGCTCCCGACAGGGACTCTGGAAACACCATATATTTT. The rearrangement links TRBV20-1 to TRBJ1-3; 7 bases align to TRBD1. The V segment lost 5 bases and the J segment 0 bases; nucleotides outside the gene matches: 4. Germline assignment: CDR1 DFQATT and CDR2 SNEGSKA (reference sequence). The CDR3 runs to 14 residues.

This clonotype was observed at least ten times. The V and J genes are TRBV12-3 or TRBV12-4 and TRBJ1-1; possible D gene TRBD1, 5 bases. V was pared by 3 bases and J by 11 bases, with 13 bases between. CDR3 length equals 12 residues. DNA for the CDR3: TGTGCCAGCAGTTTTTCCGGGGCCGCGGCTTTCTTT. The encoded protein is CASSFSGAAAFF.

This clonotype was detected many times. V usage is TRBV15 and J usage is TRBJ1-4; 10 bases map to TRBD1. Germline trimming cut 6 bases from V and 0 bases from J; bases unmatched to any gene: 7. Germline V gene data show CDR1 as LNHNV and CDR2 as YYDKDF (reference sequence). There are 17 residues in the CDR3. The CDR3 here is CATSTGTGVATNEKLFF. As DNA, the CDR3 is TGTGCCACCAGTACCGGGACAGGGGTTGCAACTAATGAAAAACTGTTTTTT. Full variable domain (outside the CDR3, taken from reference TRBV15 and TRBJ1-4): DAMVIQNPRYQVTQFGKPVTLSCSQTLNHNVMYWYQQKSSQAPKLLFHYYDKDFNNEADTPDNFQSRRPNTSFCFLDIRSPGLGDTAMYLCATSTGTGVATNEKLFFGSGTQLSVL.

The CDR3 DNA sequence: TGTGCCAGCAGCCCCGGACTAGCGGGGGCTATCGGCTTGAAGGATACGCAGTATTTT. The encoded protein is CASSPGLAGAIGLKDTQYF. The V and J genes are TRBV13 and TRBJ2-3; TRBD2 agrees at 13 bases. Germline values: CDR1 PRHDT, CDR2 FYEKMQ (reference sequence). The CDR3 is 19 residues long. The junction had 17 bases not matched to a gene; V was cut back by 5 bases and J by 6 bases.

J is TRBJ2-7 and V is TRBV20-1; 8 positions agree with TRBD1. The CDR3 length is 13 residues. V lost 3 bases, J lost 1 base, and 2 bases stayed unmatched. From germline, CDR1 is DFQATT and CDR2 SNEGSKA (reference sequence). The CDR3 bases are TGCAGTGCTAGGGGACAGGTATCCTACGAGCAGTACTTC. It codes for CSARGQVSYEQYF.

This clonotype was recorded a few times. The chain has TRBV4-1 and TRBJ2-5, with TRBD2 matching over 8 bases. Germline-derived CDR1 and CDR2 are MGHRA and YSYEKL. The junction had 14 bases not matched to a gene; V was cut back by 6 bases and J by 5 bases. The CDR3 extends over 16 amino acids. CDR3 coding DNA: TGCGCCAGCAGACGTAGAGCGGGGGCCTCCCCGGAGACCCAGTACTTC. Translated, it gives CASRRRAGASPETQYF.